Shown below are 3 T cell receptor beta chains from a single sample sequenced in a study of beta chain features in type 1 diabetes. Findings of the study overall: Shorter TCRB CDR3s, moderately but significantly so, were found in Type 1 diabetes patients in all four CD4+ subsets.

For these receptors, no antigen is known. The whole isolated RNA underwent reverse transcription, so sequencing captured expressed TCRB transcripts. TCRdb's table, derived via immunoSEQ multiplex PCR, lists solely in-frame clones and lacks some. The repertoire consists of 600,000 or so clones, with around an eighth occurring once and the leading ten covering 0.095% to 0.15%. The specimen was naive CD4+ T cells from blood. Receptors originate from a man aged 25 to 45 with type 1 diabetes.

The chain joins TRBV5-1 to TRBJ1-6; TRBD1 is a possible D gene (5 bases). V was trimmed by 4 bases and J by 5 bases, leaving 13 bases between them. Germline CDR1 SGHRS, CDR2 YFSETQ. This CDR3 comprises 15 residues. CDR3 nucleotides: TGCGCCAGCAGCACCCGACAGCCGAATAATTCACCCCTCCACTTT. Its protein is CASSTRQPNNSPLHF.

This rearrangement joins TRBV6-1 to TRBJ1-2; a possible D gene is TRBD1 (6 bases). CDR3 length: 15 amino acids. Germline-derived CDR1 and CDR2 are MNHNS and SASEGT. The V gene lost 8 bases and the J gene lost 4 bases, with 20 bases spanning the gap. The CDR3 DNA sequence: TGTGCCAGCGGAGGGGGGGGACAACAACTCTATGGCTACACCTTC. Translation gives CASGGGGQQLYGYTF.

This clone has a handful of counts. This chain joins TRBV10-3 and TRBJ1-2, with 9 bases identical to TRBD1. Germline V CDR1 and CDR2: ENHRY, SYGVKD. Unmatched junction bases numbered 8, after V lost 10 bases and J lost 2 bases. The CDR3 length is 14 residues. For the CDR3, the DNA is TGTGCCACAAACATCGGGACAGGGAACTATGGCTACACCTTC. Its translation: CATNIGTGNYGYTF.